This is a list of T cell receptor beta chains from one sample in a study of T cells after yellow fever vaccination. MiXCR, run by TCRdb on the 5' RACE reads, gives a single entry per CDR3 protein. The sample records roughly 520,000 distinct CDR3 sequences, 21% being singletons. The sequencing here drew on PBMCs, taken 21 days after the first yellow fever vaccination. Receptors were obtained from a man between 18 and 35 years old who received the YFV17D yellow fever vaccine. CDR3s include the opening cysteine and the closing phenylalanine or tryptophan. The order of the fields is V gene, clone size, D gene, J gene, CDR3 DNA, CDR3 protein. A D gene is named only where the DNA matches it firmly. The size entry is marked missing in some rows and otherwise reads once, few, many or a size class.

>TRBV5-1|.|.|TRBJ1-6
TGCGCCAGCAGCTTGGAGGGGGGTGATTCACCCCTCCACTTT
CASSLEGGDSPLHF
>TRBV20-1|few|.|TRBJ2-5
TGCAGTGCTAGATCCCCCCAGGGCCAAGAGACCCAGTACTTC
CSARSPQGQETQYF
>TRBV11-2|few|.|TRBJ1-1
TGTGCCAGCAGCTTCTCGCTTGAAGCTTTCTTT
CASSFSLEAFF
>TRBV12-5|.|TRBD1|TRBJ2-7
TGTGCTAGTGGCCGGGGACAGGGTAGCGACGAGCAGTACTTC
CASGRGQGSDEQYF
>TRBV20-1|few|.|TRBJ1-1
TGCAGTGCTTGTTCACGGACGGTGAACACTGAAGCTTTCTTT
CSACSRTVNTEAFF
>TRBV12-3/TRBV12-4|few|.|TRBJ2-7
TGTGCCAGCAGTCTCAGGGTCCCCTTCGAGCAGTACTTC
CASSLRVPFEQYF
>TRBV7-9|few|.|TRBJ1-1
TGTGCCAGCAGCCCATATAGGGACCGCGGTTACACTGAAGCTTTCTTT
CASSPYRDRGYTEAFF
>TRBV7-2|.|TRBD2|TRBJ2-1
TGTGCCAGCAGCCCCCCGGGACTAGTCGGTGAGCAGTTCTTC
CASSPPGLVGEQFF
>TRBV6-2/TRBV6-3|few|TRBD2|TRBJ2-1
TGTGCCAGCAGTTACTTTGGGACTAGTTTGTTCTTC
CASSYFGTSLFF
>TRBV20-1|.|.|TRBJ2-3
TGCAGTGCTAGAGATTTCGGTGCGGGCAGCACAGATACGCAGTATTTT
CSARDFGAGSTDTQYF
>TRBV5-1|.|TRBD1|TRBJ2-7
TGCGCCAGCAGCTTGTGGGGGGGGACAGGGAGCCACGAGCAGTACTTC
CASSLWGGTGSHEQYF
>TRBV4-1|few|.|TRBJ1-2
TGCGCCAGCAGCCAAGATGTCAGTTCTCTCCATGGCTACACCTTC
CASSQDVSSLHGYTF
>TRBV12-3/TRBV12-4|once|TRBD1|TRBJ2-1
TGTCCCAGCAGTCCAGGCCCCCACAGGGGCAACAATGAGCAGTTCTTC
CPSSPGPHRGNNEQFF
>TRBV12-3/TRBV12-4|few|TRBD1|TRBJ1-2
TGTGCCAGCAATTTAGGGGGACAGAGCTATGGCTACACCTTC
CASNLGGQSYGYTF
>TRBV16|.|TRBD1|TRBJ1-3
TGTGCCAGCAGCCTCACCGACAGGGGTAACACCATATATTTT
CASSLTDRGNTIYF
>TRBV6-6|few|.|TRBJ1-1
TGTGCCATGGGGGGGATAGGCACTGAAGCTTTCTTT
CAMGGIGTEAFF
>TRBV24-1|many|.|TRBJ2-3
TGTGCCACCAGTGATTCCCCGGGGCGCACAGATACGCAGTATTTT
CATSDSPGRTDTQYF
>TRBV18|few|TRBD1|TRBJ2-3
TGTGCCAGCTCCCAACAGGGGGGAGATACGCAGTATTTT
CASSQQGGDTQYF
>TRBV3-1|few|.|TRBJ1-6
TGTGCCAGCAGCCAGTCGAGGGGGGGGTACGGTTCACCCCTCCACTTT
CASSQSRGGYGSPLHF
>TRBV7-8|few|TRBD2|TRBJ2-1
TGTGCCAGCAGCCGAATCGGGGCGGGGGGGTATGAGCAGTTCTTC
CASSRIGAGGYEQFF
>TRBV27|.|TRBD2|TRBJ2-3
TGTGCCAGCAGTGTCGGGACTAGCGGTTTTACGCAGTATTTT
CASSVGTSGFTQYF
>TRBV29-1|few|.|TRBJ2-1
TGCAGCGTTGACGGGACAGCGGGCTCCTACAATGAGCAGTTCTTC
CSVDGTAGSYNEQFF
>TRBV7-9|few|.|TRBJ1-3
TGTGCCAGCCGAGACGGTTCCTCTGGAAACACCATATATTTT
CASRDGSSGNTIYF
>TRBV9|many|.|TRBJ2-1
TGTGCCAGCAGCGTAGTTGCGGGACCCTACAATGAGCAGTTCTTC
CASSVVAGPYNEQFF
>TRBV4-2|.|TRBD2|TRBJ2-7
TGTGCCAGCAGCCAAGTATGGAGCGGGGGGGCTGACGAGCAGTACTTC
CASSQVWSGGADEQYF
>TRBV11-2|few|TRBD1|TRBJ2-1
TGTGCCAGCAGCTTAGAGGACCCCGGGACAGGGTTCCTTCGTGAGCAGTTCTTC
CASSLEDPGTGFLREQFF
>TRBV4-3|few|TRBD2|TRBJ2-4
TGCGCCAGCAGCGGCCGAGCGGGGGGAACTCCCTTCAAAGGAAACATTCAGTACTTC
CASSGRAGGTPFKGNIQYF
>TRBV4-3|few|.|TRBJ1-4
TGCGCCAGCAGCCAGGAAATCAGGAGGACTAATGAAAAACTGTTTTTT
CASSQEIRRTNEKLFF
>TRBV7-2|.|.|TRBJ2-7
TGTGCCAGCAGCTCCGGCGTAGGCCCCTACGAGCAGTACTTC
CASSSGVGPYEQYF
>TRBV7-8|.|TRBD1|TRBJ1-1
TGTGCCAGCAGCTTAGCGTCGGCAGGGGGCACTGAAGCTTTCTTT
CASSLASAGGTEAFF